The next 2 T cell receptor beta chains were all read from a single sample in a study of blood T cell repertoires in COVID-19. Data came from immunoSEQ multiplex PCR; TCRdb stores just in-frame clones and leaves some out. The sample includes 150,000 to 200,000 clones, more than 75% of them seen just once. Sequenced: PBMCs or T cells enriched from blood (not recorded which). The receptors here all came from a woman between 50 and 59 years old with acute COVID-19.

The CDR3 coding sequence is TGTGCCAGCAACAGGGCAGTAAGCTCACCCCTCCACTTT. Its protein product is CASNRAVSSPLHF. The gene calls are TRBV19 and TRBJ1-6; D is possibly TRBD1 (6 bases). Trimming left V 9 bases short and J 10 bases short, with 16 bases between. Germline lookup yields CDR1 LNHDA and CDR2 SQIVND (reference sequence). The CDR3 is 13 amino acids.

In its sample, this clone was seen once. The chain carries TRBV3-1 (or the pseudogene TRBV3-2) and TRBJ2-3; the match to TRBD2 covers 9 bases. Germline assignment: CDR1 LGHDT and CDR2 YNNKEL (reference sequence). V lost 2 bases to trimming and J lost 5 bases; unmatched junction nucleotides: 2. The CDR3 loop spans 14 amino acids. CDR3 region: CASSQMTSGDTQYF. CDR3 coding DNA: TGTGCCAGCAGCCAAATGACTAGCGGAGATACGCAGTATTTT.